What follows is one T cell receptor (beta chain) and its context. Its specificity is not known. An end of the junction does not agree with germline; a read error may underlie this. The data were taken from a study of T cell responses to AZD1222 COVID-19 vaccine. Profiling relied on immunoSEQ multiplex PCR, and the TCRdb table lists in-frame clones only, not all of them. The sample lists about 99,000 clones, around 90% seen once, with around 3.1% in the top ten. This CDR3 is 12 amino acids long. Germline CDR1 is MNHEY and CDR2 is SVGAGI. Study conclusions and caveats: Spike-spanning, vaccine-associated CD4 TCRs were dominant at 160-218 and 743-854.

This TCR was sampled from an adult in good health. The specimen was peripheral blood, collected on day 0 of AZD1222 vaccination. This chain uses TRBV6-5 with TRBJ1-6, with D uncertain. Here the CDR3 DNA reads TGTGCCAGCAGTTCGGATCCGAGGGAATTGTACTTT. Translated, it gives CASSSDPRELYF.